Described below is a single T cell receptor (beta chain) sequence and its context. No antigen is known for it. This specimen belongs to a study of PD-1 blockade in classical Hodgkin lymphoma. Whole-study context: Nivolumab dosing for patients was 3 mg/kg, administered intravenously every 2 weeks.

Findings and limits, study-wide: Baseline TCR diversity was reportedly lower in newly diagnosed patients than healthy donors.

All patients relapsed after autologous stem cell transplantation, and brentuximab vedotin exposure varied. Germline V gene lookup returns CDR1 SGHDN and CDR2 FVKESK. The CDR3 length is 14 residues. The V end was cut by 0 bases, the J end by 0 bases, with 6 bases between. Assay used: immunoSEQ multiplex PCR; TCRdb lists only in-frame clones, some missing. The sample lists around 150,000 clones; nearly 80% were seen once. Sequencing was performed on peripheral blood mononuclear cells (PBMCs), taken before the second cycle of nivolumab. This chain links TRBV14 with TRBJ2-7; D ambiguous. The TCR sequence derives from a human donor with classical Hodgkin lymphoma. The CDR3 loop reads CASSQEAYSYEQYF. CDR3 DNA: TGTGCCAGCAGCCAAGAGGCCTACTCCTACGAGCAGTACTTC.